This T cell receptor beta chain was captured in a study of CD8+ T cells in alopecia areata. RNA was extracted and reverse transcribed into cDNA as the sequencing template. Clones were sequenced by immunoSEQ multiplex PCR, and TCRdb holds only the in-frame ones, with some missing. Of around 250,000 clones detected, 67% appear once; the ten largest clones hold 0.95% to 1.5%. Germline V gene data show CDR1 as SQVTM and CDR2 as ANQGSEA. V lost 7 bases, J lost 4 bases, and 10 bases lay in between. The CDR3 spans 11 residues. The TCR sequence derives from a human donor with alopecia areata. This material consisted of CD4+ T cells sorted from blood, taken at week 0. The chain recombines TRBV29-1 with TRBJ1-2, with D tentatively TRBD1 (5 bases). CDR3 in amino acids: CSARGTYGYTF. DNA of the CDR3: TGCAGCGCGCGGGGGACCTATGGCTACACCTTC. Looking up the rest from reference TRBV29-1 and TRBJ1-2 gives the full variable domain: SAVISQKPSRDICQRGTSLTIQCQVDSQVTMMFWYRQQPGQSLTLIATANQGSEATYESGFVIDKFPISRPNLTFSTLTVSNMSPEDSSIYLCSARGTYGYTFGSGTRLTVV.